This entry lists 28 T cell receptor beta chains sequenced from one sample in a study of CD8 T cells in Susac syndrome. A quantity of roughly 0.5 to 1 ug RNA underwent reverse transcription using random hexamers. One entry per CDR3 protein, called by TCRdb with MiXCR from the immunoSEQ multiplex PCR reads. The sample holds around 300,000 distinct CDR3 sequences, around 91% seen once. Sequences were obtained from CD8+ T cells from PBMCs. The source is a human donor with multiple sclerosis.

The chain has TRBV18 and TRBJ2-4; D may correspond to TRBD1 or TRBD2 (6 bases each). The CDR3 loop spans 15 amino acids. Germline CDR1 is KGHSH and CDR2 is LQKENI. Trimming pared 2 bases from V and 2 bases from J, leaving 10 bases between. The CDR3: CASSPMRDTKNIQYF. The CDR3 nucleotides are TGTGCCAGCTCACCAATGCGGGACACCAAAAACATTCAGTACTTC.

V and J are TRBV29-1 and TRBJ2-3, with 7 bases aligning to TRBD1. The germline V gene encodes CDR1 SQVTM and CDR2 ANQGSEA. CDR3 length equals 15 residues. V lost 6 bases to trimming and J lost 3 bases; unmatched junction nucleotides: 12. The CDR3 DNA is TGCAGCGTGGAGACAGGGAGATCCTCGACAGATACGCAGTATTTT. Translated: CSVETGRSSTDTQYF.

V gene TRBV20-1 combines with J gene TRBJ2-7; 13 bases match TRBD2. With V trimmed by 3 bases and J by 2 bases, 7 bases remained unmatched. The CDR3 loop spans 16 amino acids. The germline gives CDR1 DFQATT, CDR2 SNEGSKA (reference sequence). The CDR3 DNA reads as TGCAGTGCTAGGGGGGGACTAGCGGGGTCCACCTACGAGCAGTACTTC. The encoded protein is CSARGGLAGSTYEQYF.

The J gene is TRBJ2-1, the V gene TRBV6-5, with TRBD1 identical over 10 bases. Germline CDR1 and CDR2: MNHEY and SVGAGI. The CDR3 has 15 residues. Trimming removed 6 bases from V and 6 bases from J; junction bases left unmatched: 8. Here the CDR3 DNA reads TGTGCCAGCAGGAGGACAGGGGGGCTGGTCAATGAGCAGTTCTTC. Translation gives CASRRTGGLVNEQFF.

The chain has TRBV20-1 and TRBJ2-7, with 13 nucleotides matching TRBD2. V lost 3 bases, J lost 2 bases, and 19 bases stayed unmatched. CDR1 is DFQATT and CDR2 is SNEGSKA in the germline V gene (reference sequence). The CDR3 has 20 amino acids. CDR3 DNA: TGCAGTGCTAGGAGCTCGGTGGGACTAGCGGGGTTAACCTACACCTACGAGCAGTACTTC. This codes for CSARSSVGLAGLTYTYEQYF.

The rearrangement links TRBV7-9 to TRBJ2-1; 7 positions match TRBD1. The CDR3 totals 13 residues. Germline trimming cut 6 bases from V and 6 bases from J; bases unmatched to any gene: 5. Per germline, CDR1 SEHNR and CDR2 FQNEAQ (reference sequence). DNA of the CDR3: TGTGCCAGCAGTTCCGGACAGGTCAATGAGCAGTTCTTC. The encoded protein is CASSSGQVNEQFF.

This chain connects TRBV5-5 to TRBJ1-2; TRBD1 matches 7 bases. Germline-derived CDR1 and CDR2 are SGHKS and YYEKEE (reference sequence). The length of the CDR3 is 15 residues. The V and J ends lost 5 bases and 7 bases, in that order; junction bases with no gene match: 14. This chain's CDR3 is CASRRETDRVSGYTF. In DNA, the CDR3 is TGTGCCAGCAGACGAGAAACCGACAGGGTCTCTGGCTACACCTTC. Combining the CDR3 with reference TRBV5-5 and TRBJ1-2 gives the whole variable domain DAGVTQSPTHLIKTRGQQVTLRCSPISGHKSVSWYQQVLGQGPQFIFQYYEKEERGRGNFPDRFSARQFPNYSSELNVNALLLGDSALYLCASRRETDRVSGYTFGSGTRLTVV.

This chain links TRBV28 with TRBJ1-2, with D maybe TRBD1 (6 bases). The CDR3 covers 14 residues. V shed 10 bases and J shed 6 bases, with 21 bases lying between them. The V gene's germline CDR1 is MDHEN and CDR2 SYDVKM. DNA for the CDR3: TGTGCCACCCCACAGGGACGGCCTAGGGATGGCTACACCTTC. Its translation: CATPQGRPRDGYTF.

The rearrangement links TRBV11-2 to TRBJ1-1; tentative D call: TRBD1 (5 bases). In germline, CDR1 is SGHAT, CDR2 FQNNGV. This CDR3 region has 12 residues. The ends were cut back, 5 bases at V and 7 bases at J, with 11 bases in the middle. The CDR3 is CASSQGLFEAFF. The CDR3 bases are TGTGCCAGCAGCCAGGGACTGTTTGAAGCTTTCTTT.

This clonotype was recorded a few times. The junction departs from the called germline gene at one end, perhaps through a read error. The DNA for the CDR3 is TGTGCCAGTAGTACGGGCATCACTGAGGCTTTCTTT. Amino acids: CASSTGITEAFF. This chain uses TRBV19 with TRBJ1-1; D call uncertain. CDR1 is LNHDA and CDR2 is SQIVND in the germline V gene (reference sequence). CDR3 length: 12 amino acids.

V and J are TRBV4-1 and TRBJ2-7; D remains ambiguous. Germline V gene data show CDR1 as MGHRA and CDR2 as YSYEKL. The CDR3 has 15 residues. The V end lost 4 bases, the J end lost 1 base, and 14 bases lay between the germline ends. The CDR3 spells CASSPLLVGSYEQYF. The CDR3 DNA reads TGCGCCAGCAGCCCCCTTCTCGTAGGTTCCTACGAGCAGTACTTC.

The CDR3 protein is CASSPNPLTSYTDTQYF. The CDR3 DNA sequence: TGTGCCAGCAGCCCTAATCCCCTGACTAGCTACACAGATACGCAGTATTTT. The chain links TRBV5-6 to TRBJ2-3, with 7 bases fitting TRBD2. Germline CDR1 SGHDT, CDR2 YYEEEE. This CDR3 comprises 17 residues. After removal of 4 bases from V and 2 bases from J, the junction contained 13 bases not matched to a gene.

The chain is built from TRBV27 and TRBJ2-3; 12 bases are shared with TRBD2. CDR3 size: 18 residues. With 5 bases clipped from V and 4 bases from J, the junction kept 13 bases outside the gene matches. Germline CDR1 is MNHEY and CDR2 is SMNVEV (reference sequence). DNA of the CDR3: TGTGCCAGCAGTCTTATTGGGCTAGCGGGGGGGCAATCAGATACGCAGTATTTT. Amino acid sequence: CASSLIGLAGGQSDTQYF.

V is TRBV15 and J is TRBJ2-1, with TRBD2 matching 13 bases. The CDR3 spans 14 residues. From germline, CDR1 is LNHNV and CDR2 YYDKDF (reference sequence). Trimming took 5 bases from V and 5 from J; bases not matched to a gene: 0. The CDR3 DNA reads TGTGCCACCAGCGGACTAGCGGGGGACAATGAGCAGTTCTTC. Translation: CATSGLAGDNEQFF.

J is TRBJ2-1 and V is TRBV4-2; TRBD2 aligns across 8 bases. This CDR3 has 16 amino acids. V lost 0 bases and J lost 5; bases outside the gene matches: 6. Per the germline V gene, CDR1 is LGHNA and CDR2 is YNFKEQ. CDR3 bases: TGTGCCAGCAGCCAAGATACGGGAGGGCCCGACAATGAGCAGTTCTTC. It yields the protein CASSQDTGGPDNEQFF.

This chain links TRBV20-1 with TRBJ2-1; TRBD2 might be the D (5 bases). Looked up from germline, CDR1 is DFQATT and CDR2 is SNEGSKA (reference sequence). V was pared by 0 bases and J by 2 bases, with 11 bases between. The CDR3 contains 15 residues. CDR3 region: CSARDREFPYNEQFF. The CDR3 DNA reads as TGCAGTGCTAGAGATAGGGAGTTCCCCTACAATGAGCAGTTCTTC.

The CDR3, as DNA: TGTGCCAGCAGTCTTTCCTTGCCCACCCGGGAAGATAGCAATCAGCCCCAGCATTTT. This encodes CASSLSLPTREDSNQPQHF. V and J are TRBV28 and TRBJ1-5; D gene unclear. This CDR3 contains 19 residues. The V end lost 5 bases, the J end lost 0 bases, and 23 bases lay between the germline ends. Germline lookup yields CDR1 MDHEN and CDR2 SYDVKM.

This chain's CDR3 is CASSVVAGSYNEQFF. Here the CDR3 DNA reads TGTGCCAGCAGCGTAGTAGCGGGCTCCTACAATGAGCAGTTCTTC. The chain is built from TRBV9 and TRBJ2-1, with 7 bases matching TRBD2. This CDR3 has 15 residues. V shed 0 bases, J shed 0 bases, and the junction held 0 bases outside the gene matches. Germline values: CDR1 SGDLS, CDR2 YYNGEE. Full variable domain (outside the CDR3, taken from reference TRBV9 and TRBJ2-1): DSGVTQTPKHLITATGQRVTLRCSPRSGDLSVYWYQQSLDQGLQFLIQYYNGEERAKGNILERFSAQQFPDLHSELNLSSLELGDSALYFCASSVVAGSYNEQFFGPGTRLTVL.

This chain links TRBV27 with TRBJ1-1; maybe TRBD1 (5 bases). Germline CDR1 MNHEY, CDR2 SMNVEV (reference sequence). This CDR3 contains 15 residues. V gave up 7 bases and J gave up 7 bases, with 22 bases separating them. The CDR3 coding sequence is TGTGCCAGCACCCTACACACCAGGGCTAGCTTTGAAGCTTTCTTT. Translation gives CASTLHTRASFEAFF.

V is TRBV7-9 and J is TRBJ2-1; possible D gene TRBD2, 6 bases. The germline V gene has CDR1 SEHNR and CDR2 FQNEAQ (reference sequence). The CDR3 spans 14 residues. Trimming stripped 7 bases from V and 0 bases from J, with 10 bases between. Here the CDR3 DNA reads TGTGCCAGCACCCTGACTAGCTCCTACAATGAGCAGTTCTTC. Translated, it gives CASTLTSSYNEQFF.

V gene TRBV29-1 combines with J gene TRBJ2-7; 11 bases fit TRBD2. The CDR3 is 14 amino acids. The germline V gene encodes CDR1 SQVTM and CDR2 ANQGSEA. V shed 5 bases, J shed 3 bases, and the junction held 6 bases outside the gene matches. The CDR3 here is CSVQRLAGNYEQYF. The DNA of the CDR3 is TGCAGCGTTCAGCGACTAGCGGGAAACTACGAGCAGTACTTC.

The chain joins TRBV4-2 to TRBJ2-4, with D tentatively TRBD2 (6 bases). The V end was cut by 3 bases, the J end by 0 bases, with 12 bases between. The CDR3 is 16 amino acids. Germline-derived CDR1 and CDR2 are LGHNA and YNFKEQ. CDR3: CASSQPEAGAKNIQYF. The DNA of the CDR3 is TGTGCCAGCAGCCAGCCCGAAGCGGGAGCCAAAAACATTCAGTACTTC.

The CDR3 region is CASSDGTESYTF. DNA of the CDR3: TGTGCCAGCAGTGACGGGACAGAAAGCTACACCTTC. The chain joins TRBV6-1 to TRBJ1-2, with TRBD1 matching over 7 bases. The trim removed 3 bases at V and 9 bases at J, leaving 4 bases unmatched. The CDR3 length is 12 residues. Looked up from germline, CDR1 is MNHNS and CDR2 is SASEGT.

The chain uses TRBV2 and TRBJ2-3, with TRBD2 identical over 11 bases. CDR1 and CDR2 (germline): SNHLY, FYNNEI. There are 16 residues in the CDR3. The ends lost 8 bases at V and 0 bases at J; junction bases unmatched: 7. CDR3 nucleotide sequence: TGTGCCAGCCCCGGGACTAGCGGAGCTAGCACAGATACGCAGTATTTT. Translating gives CASPGTSGASTDTQYF.

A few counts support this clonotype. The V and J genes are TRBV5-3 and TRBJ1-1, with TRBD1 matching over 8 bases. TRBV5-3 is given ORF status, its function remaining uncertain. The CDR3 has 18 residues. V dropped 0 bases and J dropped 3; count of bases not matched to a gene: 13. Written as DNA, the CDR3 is TGTGCCAGAAGCTTGGCCGGGCAGGGGGCCTTCCAGGACACTGAAGCTTTCTTT. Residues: CARSLAGQGAFQDTEAFF.

The CDR3 coding sequence is TGTGCCAGCCTTTCAGGCGCGCACGAGCAGTACTTC. Translation: CASLSGAHEQYF. The chain carries TRBV27 and TRBJ2-7; D is unresolved. Germline CDR1 MNHEY, CDR2 SMNVEV (reference sequence). The CDR3 covers 12 residues. V was shortened by 8 bases and J by 5 bases, with 13 bases between the two germline ends.

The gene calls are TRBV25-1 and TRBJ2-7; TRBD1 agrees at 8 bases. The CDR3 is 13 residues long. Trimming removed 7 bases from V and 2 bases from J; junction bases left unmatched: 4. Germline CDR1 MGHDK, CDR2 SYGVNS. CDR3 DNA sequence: TGTGCCAGCAAGGGACAGGTAACCTACGAGCAGTACTTC. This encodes CASKGQVTYEQYF.

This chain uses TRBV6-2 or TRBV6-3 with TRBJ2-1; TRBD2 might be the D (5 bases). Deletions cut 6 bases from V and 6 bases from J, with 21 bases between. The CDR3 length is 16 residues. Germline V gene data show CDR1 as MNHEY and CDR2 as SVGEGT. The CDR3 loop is CASRPWGLALGNEQFF. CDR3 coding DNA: TGTGCCAGCAGACCCTGGGGTCTAGCACTGGGCAATGAGCAGTTCTTC.